The clone carrying this T cell receptor (beta chain) occurred a few times. Its antigen is unidentified. As it was prepared, the TCRbeta library received unique molecular identifiers. TCRdb passed the PCR reads through MiXCR, listing each CDR3 protein once. The table has about 420,000 distinct CDR3 sequences, 15% to 20% seen once. The germline gives CDR1 SQVTM, CDR2 ANQGSEA. There are 15 residues in the CDR3. Between the trimmed V and J ends, which lost 1 base and 0 bases, there was a span of 11 bases. This sample is part of a study of T-cell reconstitution after alpha-beta-depleted transplantation in children. General study points: Several hundred expanded graft clones reportedly supplied alpha-beta T cells about two months after transplant. After one year, T-cell counts and TCRbeta diversity mostly came from new T cells.

The chain combines TRBV29-1 with TRBJ2-3, with D maybe TRBD2 (6 bases). The source of this sequence is a boy less than two years old who had a stem cell transplant for Wiskott-Aldrich syndrome, so the T cells may come from the graft donor. The sequenced sample was PBMCs, mostly from graft donor cells, obtained 360 days after TCRalphabeta/CD19-depleted stem cell transplant. CDR3 protein: CSVEGDSLSTDTQYF. DNA of the CDR3: TGCAGCGTTGAAGGGGACTCCCTTAGCACAGATACGCAGTATTTT.